One T cell receptor beta chain is described in this entry. Antigen: not known. At one end, the junction sequence differs from germline, possibly due to a read error. Hyperthyroidism of Graves' type that showed no ophthalmopathy progression within 18 months was stable. Patients between 18 and 65 years old had hyperthyroidism, newly diagnosed and lasting under 2 months. Using RNA transcripts as the source, TCR beta CDR3 regions were amplified. RT-PCR in the first round (using the HTBI primer set) targeted the TCR CDR3. From the multiplex PCR reads, TCRdb called clonotypes with MiXCR, one entry per CDR3 protein. Of approximately 630,000 distinct CDR3 sequences in the sample, about 17% were seen once. The record originates from a study of T cells in Graves' hyperthyroidism and ophthalmopathy. Overall study: Blood from the periphery was taken at initial diagnosis, before any treatment. Broader study findings: Separation of ophthalmopathy from stable hyperthyroidism was achieved by a 13 V-J model.

The CDR3 extends over 14 amino acids. CDR1 and CDR2 from the germline V gene are MNHNY and SVGAGI (reference sequence). The clonotype was recovered from a woman younger than 45 with Graves' hyperthyroidism. The chain carries TRBV6-6 and TRBJ2-7; no reliable D call. Sequences were obtained from blood. CDR3 region: CGSSYSGPAYEQYF. CDR3 nucleotides: TGTGGCAGCAGTTACTCCGGGCCAGCCTACGAGCAGTACTTC.